The TCR beta chain under discussion was sequenced for a study of PD-1 blockade in classical Hodgkin lymphoma. Overall study context: Every 2 weeks, patients got 3 mg/kg intravenous nivolumab.

Following autologous stem cell transplantation, relapse occurred in every patient, and exposure to brentuximab vedotin varied. Thawed PBMCs supplied CD8+ T cells via magnetic negative selection. Sequencing used immunoSEQ multiplex PCR; TCRdb keeps in-frame clones, though not all of them. The sample records about 2,300 clones, 55% to 75% being singletons. Study-wide results and limits: Healthy donors reportedly exceeded newly diagnosed patients in baseline TCR diversity. Complete responders possessed baseline diversity comparable to newly diagnosed patients.

Comment on this clone: Its specificity is not known.

Germline V CDR1 and CDR2: MNHGY, SVAAGI. The CDR3 contains 14 residues. V shed 3 bases and J shed 5 bases, with 13 bases lying between them. The rearrangement links TRBV6-9 to TRBJ1-1, with D hard to call. Source: CD8+ T cells from blood, taken at baseline. The receptor was isolated from a human donor with classical Hodgkin lymphoma. CDR3 bases: TGTGCCAGCAGTTACTATGGCCTGGGGACTGAAGCTTTCTTT. Amino acids: CASSYYGLGTEAFF.